The 19 T cell receptor beta chains below come from one sample, sequenced in a study of patients and donors after allogeneic stem cell transplantation. TCRdb re-analysed the RT-PCR reads in MiXCR, keeping a single row per CDR3 protein. The sample includes roughly 880,000 distinct CDR3 sequences, about 20% seen only once; the top ten take around 5.5%. Material: blood, either unsorted or a sorted T cell fraction (not recorded which). The receptors originated from a human donor who was either an allogeneic HSCT recipient or a stem cell or donor lymphocyte infusion donor (not recorded which). It is not recorded whose cells these are; they may come from a transplant donor.

Only a few counts were recorded for this clonotype. The chain recombines TRBV4-2 with TRBJ2-1; 8 bases align to TRBD2. V dropped 5 bases and J dropped 5; count of bases not matched to a gene: 11. The CDR3 runs to 16 residues. Germline V gene lookup returns CDR1 LGHNA and CDR2 YNFKEQ. The CDR3 loop reads CASSSESILADNEQFF. CDR3 nucleotides: TGTGCCAGCAGCTCAGAATCTATACTAGCGGACAATGAGCAGTTCTTC.

The chain is built from TRBV6-5 and TRBJ1-3; D not resolved. Germline-derived CDR1 and CDR2 are MNHEY and SVGAGI. The CDR3 consists of 15 residues. Trimming took off 4 bases at V and 3 bases at J, with 13 bases between the two ends. CDR3 region: CASSSGGSLGNTIYF. CDR3 DNA: TGTGCCAGCAGTTCCGGAGGTAGTCTTGGAAACACCATATATTTT.

This clonotype was observed a few times. The rearrangement uses TRBV7-9 and TRBJ2-5; perhaps TRBD1 as D (5 bases). Germline CDR1 and CDR2: SEHNR and FQNEAQ (reference sequence). This CDR3 has 16 residues. Trimming shortened V by 5 bases and J by 1 base, and 17 bases separated the two germline ends. In DNA, the CDR3 is TGTGCCAGCAGCCCCAAAATCAGGGTAACCCAAGAGACCCAGTACTTC. It encodes CASSPKIRVTQETQYF.

This clonotype was recorded at least ten times. The CDR3 DNA is TGCGCCAGCAGCCGGACTAGCGGGGGACTCTACGAGCAGTACTTC. Amino acid sequence: CASSRTSGGLYEQYF. This sequence joins TRBV5-1 and TRBJ2-7; 13 bases line up with TRBD2. The V and J ends lost 4 bases and 3 bases, in that order; junction bases with no gene match: 4. Germline V gene sequence: CDR1 SGHRS, CDR2 YFSETQ. The CDR3 runs to 15 residues.

The rearrangement joins TRBV5-4 to TRBJ2-2; possibly TRBD1 for D (5 bases). V was clipped by 2 bases and J by 6 bases, with 14 bases between them. CDR1 SGHNT and CDR2 YYREEE come from the germline V gene (reference sequence). The CDR3 sequence is 15 residues long. The CDR3 spells CASSFPGRVPGELFF. Here the CDR3 DNA reads TGTGCCAGCAGCTTTCCTGGCAGGGTCCCCGGGGAGCTGTTTTTT.

A few counts support this clonotype. The chain recombines TRBV7-2 with TRBJ2-1, with TRBD2 matching over 9 bases. CDR3 length equals 16 residues. Germline lookup yields CDR1 SGHTA and CDR2 FQGNSA. With V trimmed by 5 bases and J by 4 bases, 9 bases remained unmatched. The CDR3 nucleotides are TGTGCCAGCAGCCCGAACTTAGCGGGAGCGTACAATGAGCAGTTCTTC. It yields the protein CASSPNLAGAYNEQFF.

The chain uses TRBV20-1 and TRBJ1-1; 10 bases map to TRBD1. V gave up 0 bases and J gave up 6 bases; unmatched junction bases: 4. The CDR3 is 14 amino acids. Per the germline V gene, CDR1 is DFQATT and CDR2 is SNEGSKA (reference sequence). CDR3 in amino acids: CSARDRTGGPEAFF. CDR3 nucleotide sequence: TGCAGTGCTAGAGATAGGACAGGGGGTCCTGAAGCTTTCTTT.

The sample holds a few counts of this clonotype. The chain carries TRBV3-1 and TRBJ1-4; D gene ambiguous. The CDR3 is made up of 15 amino acids. CDR1 and CDR2 (germline): LGHDT, YNNKEL (reference sequence). The V gene lost 0 bases and the J gene lost 7 bases, with 12 bases spanning the gap. In DNA, the CDR3 is TGTGCCAGCAGCCAAGATGGACCAACCACTGAAAAACTGTTTTTT. Protein product: CASSQDGPTTEKLFF.

This clonotype was detected once. The chain recombines TRBV20-1 with TRBJ2-1; 10 bases fit TRBD2. CDR1 is DFQATT and CDR2 is SNEGSKA in the germline V gene (reference sequence). V trimming: 0 bases; J trimming: 4 bases; junction bases outside the gene matches: 6. This CDR3 region has 16 residues. Here the CDR3 DNA reads TGCAGTGCTAGAGAAGCGGGGGGGAATACTTACAATGAGCAGTTCTTC. It specifies CSAREAGGNTYNEQFF.

This clonotype came up a few times. The V and J genes are TRBV30 and TRBJ2-7; D is uncertain. V was shortened by 2 bases and J by 1 base, with 6 bases between the two germline ends. The CDR3 covers 12 residues. Per the germline V gene, CDR1 is GTSNPN and CDR2 is SVGIG (reference sequence). CDR3 sequence reads: CAWSSASYEQYF. The CDR3 coding sequence is TGTGCCTGGAGTTCCGCTTCCTACGAGCAGTACTTC.

A few counts support this clonotype. CDR3 nucleotides: TGTGCCAGCAGCGTAGCCTTGGGGCAGGGGGCCTACAATGAGCAGTTCTTC. Protein: CASSVALGQGAYNEQFF. The chain combines TRBV9 with TRBJ2-1; 7 positions match TRBD1. Per germline, CDR1 SGDLS and CDR2 YYNGEE. The junction had 8 bases not matched to a gene; V was cut back by 0 bases and J by 2 bases. The CDR3 length is 17 residues. Variable domain in full (rest from reference TRBV9 and TRBJ2-1): DSGVTQTPKHLITATGQRVTLRCSPRSGDLSVYWYQQSLDQGLQFLIQYYNGEERAKGNILERFSAQQFPDLHSELNLSSLELGDSALYFCASSVALGQGAYNEQFFGPGTRLTVL.

This clonotype was seen a handful of times. DNA of the CDR3: TGCAGTGCTAGTCTGGTGGGCTCGGGGTCCTACGAGCAGTACTTC. Translating gives CSASLVGSGSYEQYF. V and J are TRBV20-1 and TRBJ2-7, with D possibly TRBD2 on 5 matching bases. V was pared by 3 bases and J by 1 base, with 16 bases between. Germline CDR1 DFQATT, CDR2 SNEGSKA (reference sequence). The CDR3 loop spans 15 amino acids.

The chain joins TRBV19 to TRBJ1-6, with 11 bases that match TRBD1. CDR3 size: 17 residues. V trimming: 5 bases; J trimming: 3 bases; junction bases outside the gene matches: 6. Germline loops: CDR1 LNHDA, CDR2 SQIVND (reference sequence). The CDR3 DNA reads TGTGCCAGTAGTTCCCGGACAGGGGGCTTCTATAATTCACCCCTCCACTTT. This gives the protein CASSSRTGGFYNSPLHF.

The table lists this clonotype with a few counts. This chain joins TRBV30 and TRBJ2-1; D not certain. The CDR3 has 14 residues. Deletions cut 1 base from V and 5 bases from J, with 12 bases between. Germline CDR1 reads GTSNPN; CDR2 reads SVGIG (reference sequence). DNA for the CDR3: TGTGCCTGGAGTGAGGGTTTTGGTCACAATGAGCAGTTCTTC. Its translation is CAWSEGFGHNEQFF.

This clonotype was seen more than once but under ten times. The V gene is TRBV5-1, the J gene TRBJ1-5; tentatively, D is TRBD1 (6 bases). Germline V gives CDR1 SGHRS, CDR2 YFSETQ. V shed 4 bases and J shed 3 bases, with 26 bases lying between them. The CDR3 runs 19 residues. CDR3 region: CASSRARTDPRRPNQPQHF. The CDR3 nucleotides read TGCGCCAGCAGCAGGGCCCGGACAGACCCCCGGAGGCCCAATCAGCCCCAGCATTTT.

This clonotype has just a few counts. This rearrangement joins TRBV21-1 to TRBJ2-7; the table calls TRBD2, which could not be checked here. TRBV21-1 counts as a pseudogene. The length of the CDR3 is 18 residues. This CDR3 is CASSNEGSRDRNWYEQYF. DNA of the CDR3: TGTGCCAGCAGCAACGAGGGCTCGAGAGACAGAAATTGGTACGAGCAGTACTTC.

This clonotype came up a few times. This chain joins TRBV9 and TRBJ2-7; 11 bases agree with TRBD2. After removal of 4 bases from V and 4 bases from J, the junction contained 4 bases not matched to a gene. CDR3 size: 14 residues. Looked up from germline, CDR1 is SGDLS and CDR2 is YYNGEE. CDR3 region: CASSPSGGFYEQYF. Written as DNA, the CDR3 is TGTGCCAGCAGCCCTAGCGGGGGGTTTTACGAGCAGTACTTC.

The chain couples TRBV3-1 to TRBJ1-6, with 8 positions matching TRBD1. Germline trimming cut 3 bases from V and 0 bases from J; bases unmatched to any gene: 10. Germline lookup yields CDR1 LGHDT and CDR2 YNNKEL (reference sequence). The CDR3 has 19 residues. Here the CDR3 DNA reads TGTGCCAGCAGCCACGTCAGGACAGGGAGGGCCTCCTATAATTCACCCCTCCACTTT. Its translation is CASSHVRTGRASYNSPLHF.

The chain combines TRBV7-3 with TRBJ2-2, with TRBD2 identical over 11 bases. The CDR3 extends over 17 amino acids. Losses at the gene ends were 5 bases for V and 8 bases for J; bases not matched to a gene: 13. CDR1 SGHTA and CDR2 FQGTGA come from the germline V gene. The CDR3 sequence: CASSHAQLAGVPGELFF. CDR3 DNA sequence: TGTGCCAGCAGCCACGCCCAACTAGCGGGAGTTCCGGGGGAGCTGTTTTTT.